The present T cell receptor (beta chain) was sequenced within a study of spatial heterogeneity in lung cancer. Study-wide background: The average count in raw reads for each unique TCR and UMI combination exceeded 9.5 appearances.

Study-level results: For expanded intratumoral alpha and beta TCRs, counts tracked tumor mutation counts. The study estimated about 7% alpha and about 12% beta chain coverage of tumor T cells.

This clonotype was observed a handful of times. The antigen is undetermined. Per germline, CDR1 GTSNPN and CDR2 SVGIG (reference sequence). With 5 bases clipped from V and 4 bases from J, the junction kept 4 bases outside the gene matches. The CDR3 contains 12 residues. MiXCR was run by TCRdb on the 5' RACE reads, yielding one entry per CDR3 protein. The table records roughly 9,900 distinct CDR3 sequences, 5.5% to 7.5% of them present only once. Time point reported: sample taken at primary tumor resection. Untreated early-stage non-small cell lung cancer patients, 65 to 90 in total, were the donors. Without sorting, whole RNA was sequenced from tumor, nontumor lung or frozen PBMC.

Sequenced material: lung tumor tissue, taken at surgery. The V call is TRBV30, the J call TRBJ1-2; 7 nucleotides align to TRBD1. The sequence was collected from a female donor with early-stage non-small cell lung cancer. The CDR3 DNA sequence: TGTGCCTGGGGGACAGCATTCTATGGCTACACCTTC. It codes for CAWGTAFYGYTF.